This TCR beta chain stems from a study of T cell responses to AZD1222 COVID-19 vaccine. Study-level findings and limits: Repertoires were sampled only after the peak T cell response. Following two doses of AZD1222, Spike-specific TCR breadth and depth rose.

TCRdb keeps only in-frame clones here, not all; method: immunoSEQ multiplex PCR. The table records approximately 220,000 clones, about 93% of them present only once. Details on this clone: What it recognizes is unknown.

This material consisted of peripheral blood, taken on day 0 of MenACWY control vaccination. The clonotype originates from an adult in good health.

Here the CDR3 reads CSVGGERYQPQHF. The DNA of the CDR3 is TGCAGCGTGGGGGGGGAGCGGTACCAGCCCCAGCATTTT. The V and J genes are TRBV29-1 and TRBJ1-5, with D possibly matching TRBD1 (5 bases). CDR1 and CDR2 (germline): SQVTM, ANQGSEA. The length of the CDR3 is 13 residues. Trimming cost V 6 bases and J 7 bases, with 16 bases left between them.